This TCR beta chain comes out of a study of cytomegalovirus exposure and HLA in healthy donors. Regarding the study as a whole: A later analysis, which compared TCR beta chains of equal frequency, found the HLA-associated ones more clonally expanded. A missense variant in DCLRE1C was later tied to TCR beta V- and J-gene trimming.

Germline V gives CDR1 MNHEY, CDR2 SMNVEV (reference sequence). V lost 4 bases, J lost 8 bases, and 7 bases stayed unmatched. The CDR3 consists of 14 residues. As for this clone: What it binds is unknown.

This PCR relied on a set of 60 Vbeta primers and 13 Jbeta primers. Here immunoSEQ multiplex PCR was the method, and the copy in TCRdb shows in-frame clones only, minus some. The table includes around 140,000 clones, 65% to 80% detected once. The TCR originated in a woman between 18 and 29 years old in good health and CMV-seronegative. The chain recombines TRBV27 with TRBJ2-1; 8 nucleotides agree with TRBD1. Material for sequencing was PBMCs. CDR3 residues: CASSWDRSEDEQFF. As DNA, the CDR3 is TGTGCCAGCAGTTGGGACAGGTCTGAGGATGAGCAGTTCTTC.